These 20 T cell receptor beta chains came from one sample sequenced in a study of beta chain features in type 1 diabetes. Of the isolated RNA, all was reverse transcribed, and so the sequenced material was expressed TCRB transcripts. Using immunoSEQ multiplex PCR, the repertoire was profiled, and TCRdb retains in-frame clones only, with some absent. The table records 150,000 to 180,000 clones, 11% of them present only once. The sequencing input was central memory CD4+ T cells from blood. These receptors originate from a man aged 18 to 35 in good health.

Regarding this clone: The same CDR3 can be traced to other DNA sequences in this sample. The gene calls are TRBV28 and TRBJ1-2, with D perhaps TRBD1 (5 bases). CDR3 length: 12 residues. Looked up from germline, CDR1 is MDHEN and CDR2 is SYDVKM. The V and J ends lost 3 bases and 5 bases respectively, with 7 bases between them. For the CDR3, the DNA is TGTGCCAGCAGTTTTAAGGGGTATGGCTACACCTTC. Its translation is CASSFKGYGYTF.

V gene TRBV5-1 combines with J gene TRBJ1-5; a weak D match, TRBD1 (5 bases). Trimming cost V 4 bases and J 6 bases, with 14 bases left between them. CDR3 size: 14 residues. Germline values: CDR1 SGHRS, CDR2 YFSETQ. The CDR3 here is CASSGGEGGQPQHF. CDR3 bases: TGCGCCAGCAGCGGAGGGGAAGGAGGTCAGCCCCAGCATTTT.

This clone turned up a few times. This chain joins TRBV4-3 and TRBJ2-7; D is unclear. The V gene lost 1 base and the J gene lost 2 bases, with 6 bases spanning the gap. The CDR3 is 13 residues long. Germline values: CDR1 LGHNA, CDR2 YSLEER. This CDR3 reads CASSQVRTYEQYF. The CDR3 region has the DNA TGCGCCAGCAGCCAAGTGCGGACCTACGAGCAGTACTTC.

This clone has only a few counts. The chain employs TRBV11-3 and TRBJ2-1; no firm D call. Looked up from germline, CDR1 is SGHNT and CDR2 is YENEEA. Trimming took off 1 base at V and 4 bases at J, with 5 bases between the two ends. The length of the CDR3 is 13 residues. The CDR3 bases are TGTGCCAGCAGCTTAGGAGTTTACAATGAGCAGTTCTTC. The encoded protein is CASSLGVYNEQFF.

V is TRBV14 and J is TRBJ2-3; TRBD1 might be the D (6 bases). The CDR3 is 17 residues long. Germline CDR1 SGHDN, CDR2 FVKESK. The V gene lost 4 bases and the J gene lost 1 base, with 18 bases spanning the gap. The CDR3 sequence is CASSRVGATGGTDTQYF. In DNA form, the CDR3 reads TGTGCCAGCAGCCGCGTGGGGGCTACTGGGGGCACAGATACGCAGTATTTT.

This chain links TRBV5-1 with TRBJ2-2; 7 bases are a match to TRBD2. This CDR3 has 16 amino acids. V gave up 0 bases and J gave up 4 bases; unmatched junction bases: 6. The germline gives CDR1 SGHRS, CDR2 YFSETQ. CDR3 DNA: TGCGCCAGCAGCTTGGATGCGCCTAGCGGCACCGGGGAGCTGTTTTTT. This translates into CASSLDAPSGTGELFF.

This clone was seen a few times. The rearrangement joins TRBV29-1 to TRBJ1-2; D is unclear. The germline gives CDR1 SQVTM, CDR2 ANQGSEA. This CDR3 is built from 13 residues. V lost 0 bases and J 6 bases, leaving 11 bases between the germline ends. The CDR3 loop reads CSVEEGLRNGYTF. CDR3 bases: TGCAGCGTTGAAGAGGGCCTAAGAAATGGCTACACCTTC.

The genes are TRBV7-2 and TRBJ2-3, with TRBD1 identical over 10 bases. J gave up 4 bases and V 3 bases, and 4 bases lay outside the gene matches. CDR1 is SGHTA and CDR2 is FQGNSA in the germline V gene. The CDR3 spans 15 residues. CDR3 in DNA: TGTGCCAGCAGCTTGGGAGGGACAGGGGCAGATACGCAGTATTTT. Translation gives CASSLGGTGADTQYF.

This clone has just a few counts. The genes are TRBV5-4 and TRBJ1-1; possible D gene TRBD1, 6 bases. V was pared by 0 bases and J by 0 bases, with 12 bases between. The germline gives CDR1 SGHNT, CDR2 YYREEE (reference sequence). This CDR3 is built from 16 residues. CDR3 sequence: CASSLAKGGMNTEAFF. The CDR3 DNA reads TGTGCCAGCAGCTTGGCCAAAGGGGGGATGAACACTGAAGCTTTCTTT.

This clone was detected a few times. The DNA for the CDR3 is TGTGCCAGCAGTCCCCGGGACGGGCGGAATTCACCCCTCCACTTT. Translation gives CASSPRDGRNSPLHF. The V and J genes are TRBV27 and TRBJ1-6; D is perhaps TRBD1 (5 bases). This CDR3 region has 15 residues. Deletions cut 5 bases from V and 7 bases from J, with 15 bases between. Looked up from germline, CDR1 is MNHEY and CDR2 is SMNVEV (reference sequence).

Turning to this clone: Other nucleotide sequences in the sample specify the same CDR3. This chain connects TRBV6-6 to TRBJ1-1; D uncertain. The germline V gene has CDR1 MNHNY and CDR2 SVGAGI (reference sequence). V dropped 0 bases and J dropped 4 bases, with 6 bases sitting between them. The CDR3 has 13 amino acids. CDR3 loop: CASSYSEGTEAFF. CDR3 nucleotide sequence: TGTGCCAGCAGTTACTCGGAGGGCACTGAAGCTTTCTTT.

The rearrangement uses TRBV10-3 and TRBJ2-7; D call uncertain. V shed 0 bases and J shed 1 base, with 7 bases lying between them. Germline V CDR1 and CDR2: ENHRY, SYGVKD. CDR3 length: 14 amino acids. For the CDR3, the DNA is TGTGCCATCAGTGAGTCACCCGGGTCCTACGAGCAGTACTTC. Encoded protein: CAISESPGSYEQYF.

The sample holds many counts of this clone. This chain uses TRBV10-3 with TRBJ2-1, with D maybe TRBD2 (5 bases). CDR3 length: 16 amino acids. Germline assignment: CDR1 ENHRY and CDR2 SYGVKD. V was trimmed by 9 bases and J by 0 bases, leaving 18 bases between them. The CDR3 DNA sequence: TGTGCCATTTCGGGGTACGAACTCAGCTCCTACAATGAGCAGTTCTTC. This gives the protein CAISGYELSSYNEQFF.

DNA for the CDR3: TGCAGCGTTGACGAGCAGTACTTC. Protein sequence: CSVDEQYF. V is TRBV29-1 and J is TRBJ2-7; D not certain. This CDR3 contains 8 residues. V was clipped by 3 bases and J by 6 bases, with 0 bases between them. Germline V gives CDR1 SQVTM, CDR2 ANQGSEA.

This clone occurred a few times. The J gene is TRBJ2-7, the V gene TRBV5-1; D may be TRBD1 (5 bases). The CDR3 spans 14 residues. The germline V gene has CDR1 SGHRS and CDR2 YFSETQ. Trimming took 4 bases from V and 2 from J, leaving 13 bases between them. This CDR3 is CASSPNPGPYEQYF. The CDR3 nucleotides read TGCGCCAGCAGCCCAAATCCAGGGCCCTACGAGCAGTACTTC. Supplemented by reference TRBV5-1 and TRBJ2-7, the full variable domain reads KAGVTQTPRYLIKTRGQQVTLSCSPISGHRSVSWYQQTPGQGLQFLFEYFSETQRNKGNFPGRFSGRQFSNSRSEMNVSTLELGDSALYLCASSPNPGPYEQYFGPGTRLTVT.

V is TRBV28 and J is TRBJ1-2; D unresolved. Trimming took 6 bases from V and 4 from J, leaving 15 bases between them. Per the germline V gene, CDR1 is MDHEN and CDR2 is SYDVKM. The CDR3 totals 14 residues. CDR3 DNA: TGTGCCAGCAGCCCCCACACCGTTGGCTATGGCTACACCTTC. Translated: CASSPHTVGYGYTF.

V usage is TRBV14 and J usage is TRBJ1-6; D perhaps matches TRBD1 (5 bases). Germline CDR1 SGHDN, CDR2 FVKESK. This CDR3 comprises 15 residues. Trimming stripped 1 base from V and 6 bases from J, with 10 bases between. CDR3 bases: TGTGCCAGCAGCCAAGGGTACCAGGGTAATTCACCCCTCCACTTT. Its protein is CASSQGYQGNSPLHF.

V is TRBV7-2 and J is TRBJ2-7, with 9 nucleotides matching TRBD1. From germline, CDR1 is SGHTA and CDR2 FQGNSA. The trim removed 5 bases at V and 2 bases at J, leaving 4 bases unmatched. The CDR3 runs 14 residues. The CDR3 spells CASSPRTGAYEQYF. DNA of the CDR3: TGTGCCAGCAGCCCGAGGACAGGGGCCTACGAGCAGTACTTC.

CDR3 amino acids: CASSQPGVGTDTQYF. CDR3 in DNA: TGTGCCAGCAGCCAGCCAGGGGTGGGCACAGATACGCAGTATTTT. This rearrangement joins TRBV7-9 to TRBJ2-3, with D maybe TRBD1 (6 bases). This CDR3 has 15 amino acids. From germline, CDR1 is SEHNR and CDR2 FQNEAQ (reference sequence). Trimming shortened V by 5 bases and J by 1 base, and 13 bases separated the two germline ends. Looking up the rest from reference TRBV7-9 and TRBJ2-3 gives the full variable domain: DTGVSQNPRHKITKRGQNVTFRCDPISEHNRLYWYRQTLGQGPEFLTYFQNEAQLEKSRLLSDRFSAERPKGSFSTLEIQRTEQGDSAMYLCASSQPGVGTDTQYFGPGTRLTVL.

This clone has a handful of counts. The chain links TRBV7-2 to TRBJ2-6; 7 positions agree with TRBD2. V shed 3 bases and J 1 base; nucleotides not matched to a gene: 6. This CDR3 spans 17 amino acids. Germline CDR1 is SGHTA and CDR2 is FQGNSA. The CDR3 protein is CASSFGTTLSGANVLTF. DNA for the CDR3: TGTGCCAGCAGCTTCGGGACTACGCTATCTGGGGCCAACGTCCTGACTTTC.